The rows below give T cell receptor beta chains drawn from one sample of a study of blood T cells in healthy people across ages. TCRdb reprocessed the 5' RACE reads with MiXCR, giving one entry per CDR3 protein. The data contain 1.5 million to 2 million distinct CDR3 sequences, approximately 50% of them singletons. The specimen sequenced was blood. The receptors were sampled from a woman between 35 and 50 years old in good health. Each CDR3 is given with its conserved first and last residue. D genes are given only for firm matches. Clone size is shown for a subset of rows, as once, few, many or a class of expanded clone.

cdr3_nt | cdr3_aa | clone_size | d_call | j_call | v_call
TGTGCCAGCAGGAAACAGGGCTCCCCTCAAAGGGATACGCAGTATTTT | CASRKQGSPQRDTQYF | . | . | TRBJ2-3 | TRBV27
TGTGCCAGCAGCTTAGGCGGGCCAGGGTCCTACGAGCAGTACTTC | CASSLGGPGSYEQYF | . | . | TRBJ2-7 | TRBV7-2
TGTGCCAGCAGCGTACCCCGCGGGACAGCCCTTAGGGATGAGCAGTTCTTC | CASSVPRGTALRDEQFF | . | . | TRBJ2-1 | TRBV11-1
TGTGCCAGCAAACGGGAAACGGGCGAGCAGTACTTC | CASKRETGEQYF | few | . | TRBJ2-7 | TRBV11-1
TGTGCCAGCAGCTCTAAGTCTTTTAGGGACAGTAGCGAGACCCAGTACTTC | CASSSKSFRDSSETQYF | . | TRBD1 | TRBJ2-5 | TRBV7-2
TGTGCCAGCAGCTTAGGACATGCGGAAAAACTGTTTTTT | CASSLGHAEKLFF | . | . | TRBJ1-4 | TRBV7-2
TGTGCCAGCAGCCTAACTGGAGCTATCGATACGCAGTATTTT | CASSLTGAIDTQYF | . | . | TRBJ2-3 | TRBV7-3
TGCGCCAGCAACTTGTGGGAAGTCCGGACAGATACGCAGTATTTT | CASNLWEVRTDTQYF | . | . | TRBJ2-3 | TRBV5-1
TGTGCCAGCAGTTTAGGGGGACCAATTAACTATGGCTACACCTTC | CASSLGGPINYGYTF | . | . | TRBJ1-2 | TRBV12-3/TRBV12-4
TGTGCCAGCAGCGTAGGGTCTGGGATTCAAGAGACCCAGTTCTTC | CASSVGSGIQETQFF | . | . | TRBJ2-1 | TRBV9
TGCAGTGGACAGTCCTACGAGCAGTACTTC | CSGQSYEQYF | many | . | TRBJ2-7 | TRBV20-1
TGCGCCAGCAGCCCCTGGTACAGGAACGATGAAAAACTGTTTTTT | CASSPWYRNDEKLFF | few | . | TRBJ1-4 | TRBV5-1
TGCGCCAGCAGTGAGTCGAAGGGGGCGAGCTATGGCTACACCTTC | CASSESKGASYGYTF | . | TRBD1 | TRBJ1-2 | TRBV10-2
TGTGCCACTACACCGGGACAGGGTGAATTTGAGACCCAGTACTTC | CATTPGQGEFETQYF | . | TRBD1 | TRBJ2-5 | TRBV19
TGTGCCAGCAGCTTAGCACAGGGCGGAAACACAGATACGCAGTATTTT | CASSLAQGGNTDTQYF | . | . | TRBJ2-3 | TRBV7-2
TGTGCCAGCAGTTTTCCATCCGTTAAAGGGGTGTGGACGGAGCAAGAGACCCAGTACTTC | CASSFPSVKGVWTEQETQYF | . | . | TRBJ2-5 | TRBV28
TGTGCCAGCAGCTTGAGCGGGGGGCCTCAAGAGACCCAGTACTTC | CASSLSGGPQETQYF | many | TRBD2 | TRBJ2-5 | TRBV7-2
TGTGCCAGCAGTTCTCACCCGGGGTCGGGTAGAGAGACCCAGTACTTC | CASSSHPGSGRETQYF | few | . | TRBJ2-5 | TRBV28
TGCAGCGTTGAACGAGTGGGGGCGACGGGGAACGTGGATACGCAGTATTTT | CSVERVGATGNVDTQYF | . | . | TRBJ2-3 | TRBV29-1
TGTGCCACCAGCAGATACGGTTCGAATGAAAAACTGTTTTTT | CATSRYGSNEKLFF | . | . | TRBJ1-4 | TRBV15
TGTGCCACCAGCAGAGATCCAGGCTCCAACTATGGCTACACCTTC | CATSRDPGSNYGYTF | . | . | TRBJ1-2 | TRBV15
TGTGCCATCAGTGAGCCCCCGGTACCTACGCAGTATTTT | CAISEPPVPTQYF | few | . | TRBJ2-3 | TRBV10-3
TGTGCCAGCAGCGTAGGATTAGGGGGGAACTTCAATGAGCAGTTCTTC | CASSVGLGGNFNEQFF | . | . | TRBJ2-1 | TRBV9
TGTGCCAGCAGTTCCAGGGGACGTGAAAAACTGTTTTTT | CASSSRGREKLFF | few | . | TRBJ1-4 | TRBV27
TGCAGTGCTTACCCTGGGACAGGGGGGGGCGAGCAGTACTTC | CSAYPGTGGGEQYF | . | TRBD1 | TRBJ2-7 | TRBV20-1
TGTGCCAGCAGCTTAGCGGGGATCTACAATGAGCAGTTCTTC | CASSLAGIYNEQFF | . | . | TRBJ2-1 | TRBV7-8
TGTGCCAGCAGCGCCGGAGGAGGCATAAATCAGCCCCAGCATTTT | CASSAGGGINQPQHF | . | . | TRBJ1-5 | TRBV9
TGTGCCAGCAGCGCTCGACAGGCGAATTCACCCCTCCACTTT | CASSARQANSPLHF | . | . | TRBJ1-6 | TRBV7-2
TGTGCCAGCAGCGTTGGAGAGGGGGTGACGGGAATCTATGGCTACACCTTC | CASSVGEGVTGIYGYTF | . | . | TRBJ1-2 | TRBV9
TGCAGTGCCCCTCAACCAGGGACAGGGTCGGGTAATGAGCAGTTCTTC | CSAPQPGTGSGNEQFF | . | TRBD1 | TRBJ2-1 | TRBV20-1
TGCGCCAGCAGCCAAGCCGGGACTAGCGACAATGAGCAGTTCTTC | CASSQAGTSDNEQFF | . | TRBD2 | TRBJ2-1 | TRBV4-3
TGTGCCACCAGTGACGCTGGACAGGGGGAAAACTATGGCTACACCTTC | CATSDAGQGENYGYTF | many | TRBD1 | TRBJ1-2 | TRBV24-1
TGCAGTGCTAGAGAAAAGCCCCCCAACAGGGTTGACATTCAGTACTTC | CSAREKPPNRVDIQYF | . | . | TRBJ2-4 | TRBV20-1
TGTGCCAGCAGCTTCTCTAGCGGGGGGTCATCCATTCAGTACTTC | CASSFSSGGSSIQYF | . | TRBD2 | TRBJ2-4 | TRBV7-2
TGCAGTGCGAGCGACAGGGGGCTCCAAAACATTCAGTACTTC | CSASDRGLQNIQYF | . | TRBD1 | TRBJ2-4 | TRBV20-1
TGTGCCAGCAACACGATGGGGAGCTCTGGGGCCAACATCCTGACTTTC | CASNTMGSSGANILTF | . | . | TRBJ2-6 | TRBV4-2
TGTGCCAGCAACTCCGGGACATATCTTGATGAGCAGGTCTTC | CASNSGTYLDEQVF | . | . | TRBJ2-1 | TRBV7-2
TGTGCCAGCAAGGGCCCCCGCAATGAGCAGTTCTTC | CASKGPRNEQFF | few | . | TRBJ2-1 | TRBV6-1
TGTGCCAGCAGCTCCAGGGGGCGTACAGATACGCAGTATTTT | CASSSRGRTDTQYF | many | TRBD1 | TRBJ2-3 | TRBV7-6
TGTGCCAGCAGGCTTGACCGGGACGGGAATTACGAGCAGTACTTC | CASRLDRDGNYEQYF | few | . | TRBJ2-7 | TRBV6-6
TGTGCCAGCAGCCCTAATCGGAGAGGGTCAGACTATGGCTACACCTTC | CASSPNRRGSDYGYTF | . | . | TRBJ1-2 | TRBV14
TGTGCCAGCAGCTTTAATAGGGATCCCACAGATACGCAGTATTTT | CASSFNRDPTDTQYF | . | . | TRBJ2-3 | TRBV27
TGTGCCAGCAGCCAAGACCGGACGGAGCAGTACTTC | CASSQDRTEQYF | few | . | TRBJ2-7 | TRBV7-8
TGTGCCAGCGGACGACAGGGGGATGGCAATCTGCCCCAGCATTTT | CASGRQGDGNLPQHF | . | TRBD1 | TRBJ1-5 | TRBV27
TGTGCCAGCACCAGAGGGGGGACTGGTAACCAAGAGACCCAGTACTTC | CASTRGGTGNQETQYF | . | . | TRBJ2-5 | TRBV28
TGTGCCAGCAGGGAGAGCGGGGCCGCCGGCAATGAGCAGTTCTTC | CASRESGAAGNEQFF | . | TRBD2 | TRBJ2-1 | TRBV6-2/TRBV6-3
TGCGCCAGCAGCCCAACCCGGACAGGGTCGCAGTCCTATAATTCACCCCTCCACTTT | CASSPTRTGSQSYNSPLHF | few | TRBD1 | TRBJ1-6 | TRBV4-1
TGCAGTGCTAGAGATTGGCGGACAGAAGTGGGGATTAACTATGGCTACACCTTC | CSARDWRTEVGINYGYTF | . | . | TRBJ1-2 | TRBV20-1
TGTGCCAGCAGTTACGGAGCAGAGCTAAATTCACCCCTCCACTTT | CASSYGAELNSPLHF | . | . | TRBJ1-6 | TRBV6-5
TGCAGTGCTAGATGGTCTGAGGGCACAGATACGCAGTATTTT | CSARWSEGTDTQYF | once | . | TRBJ2-3 | TRBV20-1
TGTGCCAGCAGCTTATTTGTCCGGGCCTCCTACGAGCAGTACTTC | CASSLFVRASYEQYF | . | . | TRBJ2-7 | TRBV7-2
TGTGCCAGCAGTTCTATGGGGGAGCAGTACTTC | CASSSMGEQYF | few | . | TRBJ2-5 | TRBV27
TGCAGTGCTAGACCCCCGCGGGGCTTCACAGATACGCAGTATTTT | CSARPPRGFTDTQYF | . | . | TRBJ2-3 | TRBV20-1
TGTGCCAGCCTAGGGAGGGGAGGTCAGCCCCAGCATTTT | CASLGRGGQPQHF | once | . | TRBJ1-5 | TRBV28
TGCGCCAGCAGCCGCGGTTCCGCTAGCACAGATACGCAGTATTTT | CASSRGSASTDTQYF | . | . | TRBJ2-3 | TRBV4-3
TGTGCCAGCAACAACCCAGCACAGGGGGTCCGAGGGACCCAGTACTTC | CASNNPAQGVRGTQYF | . | TRBD1 | TRBJ2-5 | TRBV28
TGTGCCATCAGTGCGCCCTCCTCCGGATGGGACAGGGGGCGCGCAGATACGCAGTATTTT | CAISAPSSGWDRGRADTQYF | . | TRBD1 | TRBJ2-3 | TRBV10-3